A selection of T cell receptor beta chains follows, all from one sample in a study of cytomegalovirus exposure and HLA in healthy donors. Using immunoSEQ multiplex PCR, the repertoire was profiled, and TCRdb retains in-frame clones only, with some absent. The table records approximately 100,000 clones, about 81% of them present only once. The sequencing input was PBMCs. These TCRs come from a man aged 40-49 years in good health and CMV-seronegative. Both conserved end residues are part of each CDR3. The order of the fields is clone size, J gene, V gene, D gene, CDR3 DNA, CDR3 protein. A D gene is named only where the DNA matches it firmly. Size is omitted from some rows. Given values are once, few, many or a class for expanded clones.

-	TRBJ2-3	TRBV5-1	-	TGCGCCAGCAGCTTGGTGGGAGAGATCACAGATACGCAGTATTTT	CASSLVGEITDTQYF
-	TRBJ2-5	TRBV7-9	-	TGTGCCAGCAGCCCACGGGGTTACCAAGAGACCCAGTACTTC	CASSPRGYQETQYF
-	TRBJ1-2	TRBV7-2	-	TGTGCCAGCAGCCCTCGACGGGCTGGTCAGCGGAATGGCTACACCTTC	CASSPRRAGQRNGYTF
-	TRBJ1-1	TRBV5-5	-	TGTGCCAGCAGCTCACAGTTATATGAAGCTTTCTTT	CASSSQLYEAFF
-	TRBJ2-1	TRBV18	-	TGTGCCAGCTCACCACCGGGGCGGGAATCCTACAATGAGCAGTTCTTC	CASSPPGRESYNEQFF
once	TRBJ1-1	TRBV5-4	-	TGTGCCAGCAGCTTGGTGGGAGGACAAGGTGAAGCTTTCTTT	CASSLVGGQGEAFF
once	TRBJ2-7	TRBV14	-	TGTGCCAGCAGCTGGGGGCGCGGCAGTGGCGAGCAGTACTTC	CASSWGRGSGEQYF
-	TRBJ1-3	TRBV29-1	-	TGCAGCGCGGGAGGGGACCTCTCTGGAAACACCATATATTTT	CSAGGDLSGNTIYF
-	TRBJ2-7	TRBV6-1	TRBD1	TGTGCCAGCAGTGGCCGACAGGGTTCAAGGGAGCAGTACTTC	CASSGRQGSREQYF
-	TRBJ2-7	TRBV18	TRBD1	TGTGCCAGCTCTGGGGGACAGGGCGGCGAGCAGTACTTC	CASSGGQGGEQYF
-	TRBJ2-3	TRBV5-5	TRBD2	TGTGCCAGCAGTTTTAGCGGGGGCGGCACAGATACGCAGTATTTT	CASSFSGGGTDTQYF
-	TRBJ1-1	TRBV7-2	-	TGTGCCAGCAGCTTACCGTATATGTACACTGAAGCTTTCTTT	CASSLPYMYTEAFF
-	TRBJ2-5	TRBV28	-	TGTGCCAGCAGTTTACAGCGCCCAGAGACCCAGTACTTC	CASSLQRPETQYF
-	TRBJ1-2	TRBV7-9	TRBD1	TGTTCCAGCAGCACCCGACAGGGGGCCGATTATGGCTACACCTTC	CSSSTRQGADYGYTF
-	TRBJ1-2	TRBV6-1	TRBD1	TGTGCCAGCAGCGAGGGACAGTTCTATGGCTACACCTTC	CASSEGQFYGYTF
-	TRBJ2-7	TRBV2	TRBD1	TGTGCCAGCAGACAGGGGGCAGGGGAGCAGTACTTC	CASRQGAGEQYF
few	TRBJ1-5	TRBV28	TRBD1	TGTGCCAGCAGGGTAGACAGGGGGGATCAGCCCCAGCATTTT	CASRVDRGDQPQHF
-	TRBJ2-5	TRBV5-1	-	TGCGCCAGCAGCTTTTACCAGGGGGAGACCCAGTACTTC	CASSFYQGETQYF
-	TRBJ1-6	TRBV27	TRBD1	TGTGCCAGCAGTTCGGGACAGGTTTGGTCACCCCTCCACTTT	CASSSGQVWSPLHF
once	TRBJ2-1	TRBV6-1	-	TGTGCCAGCAGTGAAGGGCGCAGCACTAAGCAGTTCTTC	CASSEGRSTKQFF
-	TRBJ1-1	TRBV5-4	-	TGTGCCAGCAGCTTGTGGCCAGGGGCGAACACTGAAGCTTTCTTT	CASSLWPGANTEAFF
-	TRBJ1-6	TRBV9	-	TGTGCCAGCTCGTCCGGACAGCCATCCTCAGCCCTCCACTTT	CASSSGQPSSALHF
-	TRBJ2-1	TRBV10-1	TRBD1	TGCGCCAGCAGTGAGTTGGGGGACAGGGTGAGGGAAGAGCAGTTCTTC	CASSELGDRVREEQFF
-	TRBJ1-6	TRBV30	TRBD1	TGTGCCTGGAGTGTAAACAGGGGGCGAAATTCACCCCTCCACTTT	CAWSVNRGRNSPLHF
few	TRBJ2-5	TRBV4-1	TRBD1	TGCGCCAGCAGCCACGGACAGGGACATACCCAGTACTTC	CASSHGQGHTQYF
-	TRBJ2-2	TRBV29-1	-	TGCAGCGTTGTTAGTGTGGGGGAGCTGTTTTTT	CSVVSVGELFF
-	TRBJ1-4	TRBV7-9	TRBD1	TGTGCCAGCAGCTCCCACCCGGGACAGGGGGGTGAAAAACTGTTTTTT	CASSSHPGQGGEKLFF
-	TRBJ2-7	TRBV7-9	-	TGTGCCAGCAGCTCCCGACCAGGCGAGCAGTACTTC	CASSSRPGEQYF
-	TRBJ2-1	TRBV11-1	TRBD2	TGTGCCAGCTCCAGGACTAGCGGGGCGGGTGAGCAGTTCTTC	CASSRTSGAGEQFF
few	TRBJ2-7	TRBV7-2	-	TGTGCCAGCAGCTTGGATGGGCGACCCGATGGCGAGCAGTACTTC	CASSLDGRPDGEQYF
-	TRBJ2-7	TRBV7-8	-	TGTGCCAGCAGCCCGAGTACCTACGAGCAGTACTTC	CASSPSTYEQYF
-	TRBJ2-5	TRBV6-6	-	TGTGCCAGCAGTTACGGGGCGGAACAAGAGACCCAGTACTTC	CASSYGAEQETQYF
-	TRBJ2-7	TRBV6-6	TRBD1	TGTGCCAGCAGCCGGGACAGAGTTTCCTACGAGCAGTACTTC	CASSRDRVSYEQYF
-	TRBJ2-2	TRBV9	-	TGTGCCAGCAGCGTAGCCGTCGGAGGGGGCAGCACCGGGGAGCTGTTTTTT	CASSVAVGGGSTGELFF
-	TRBJ1-5	TRBV6-1	-	TGTGCCAGCAGCCCAGACCGCGGCCAGCCCCAGCATTTT	CASSPDRGQPQHF
-	TRBJ2-7	TRBV11-2	-	TGTGCCAGCAGTCAGACTGGAGTTTACGAGCAGTACTTC	CASSQTGVYEQYF
-	TRBJ2-5	TRBV19	TRBD1	TGTGCCAGTAGACCTCGACAGGGCTGGGAGCAGTACTTC	CASRPRQGWEQYF
-	TRBJ2-1	TRBV5-1	-	TGCGCCAGCAGCTGGGCCCCAGGTGAGCAGTTCTTC	CASSWAPGEQFF
few	TRBJ2-5	TRBV18	-	TGTGCCAGCTCAGGGATACAGGGACGAGAGACCCAGTACTTC	CASSGIQGRETQYF
once	TRBJ1-1	TRBV30	-	TGTGCCTGGAGTGTGGGGCTGGGGACTGAAGCTTTCTTT	CAWSVGLGTEAFF
-	TRBJ2-7	TRBV7-9	-	TGTGCCAGCAGCCCGAGCAGCGGACGGAACTACGAGCAGTACTTC	CASSPSSGRNYEQYF
-	TRBJ2-1	TRBV28	TRBD1	TGTGCCAGCAGTTTAAATCAGGGGGCCGATGAGCAGTTCTTC	CASSLNQGADEQFF
once	TRBJ1-5	TRBV28	-	TGTGCCAGCACCGAACGGAGTCAGCCCCAGCATTTT	CASTERSQPQHF
-	TRBJ2-2	TRBV28	TRBD2	TGTGCCAGCAGTGGTGCGGGGGGAATGAACACCGGGGAGCTGTTTTTT	CASSGAGGMNTGELFF
-	TRBJ1-3	TRBV4-2	-	TGTGCCAGCAGCCAAGATCAACAGGGTTCTCCTCCCGTGGACACCATATATTTT	CASSQDQQGSPPVDTIYF
-	TRBJ2-1	TRBV19	TRBD1	TGTGCCACCGCCCGGACAGGGGTTGGAAATGAGCAGTTCTTC	CATARTGVGNEQFF
-	TRBJ2-6	TRBV5-8	-	TGTGCCAGCAGCTTGGTGAGGGCGGCCAACGTCCTGACTTTC	CASSLVRAANVLTF
few	TRBJ1-1	TRBV6-1	TRBD1	TGTGCCAGCAGCGACAGGGGGTGGAACACTGAAGCTTTCTTT	CASSDRGWNTEAFF
-	TRBJ1-1	TRBV6-1	TRBD1	TGTGCCAGCAGATCACAGGGGTGGAACACTGAAGCTTTCTTT	CASRSQGWNTEAFF
-	TRBJ2-2	TRBV19	TRBD1	TGTGCCAGTAGTATAACGAGACAGGGCACCGGGGAGCTGTTTTTT	CASSITRQGTGELFF
-	TRBJ1-4	TRBV5-1	-	TGCGCCAGCAGCTTGGCCGGGGAGAATCATGAAAAACTGTTTTTT	CASSLAGENHEKLFF
-	TRBJ2-7	TRBV7-8	-	TGTGCCAGCAGCTTAGTGGGACACCTTAACTACGAGCAGTACTTC	CASSLVGHLNYEQYF
-	TRBJ1-1	TRBV18	-	TGTGCCAGCTCACCACTTTCAGGTCCAGGTAGCACTGAAGCTTTCTTT	CASSPLSGPGSTEAFF
once	TRBJ1-1	TRBV9	-	TGTGCCAGCAGCGTAGCCGGGGGGGGGCGGACTGAAGCTTTCTTT	CASSVAGGGRTEAFF
-	TRBJ2-5	TRBV7-6	-	TGTGCCAGCAGCCCTAAGGAGACCCAGTACTTC	CASSPKETQYF